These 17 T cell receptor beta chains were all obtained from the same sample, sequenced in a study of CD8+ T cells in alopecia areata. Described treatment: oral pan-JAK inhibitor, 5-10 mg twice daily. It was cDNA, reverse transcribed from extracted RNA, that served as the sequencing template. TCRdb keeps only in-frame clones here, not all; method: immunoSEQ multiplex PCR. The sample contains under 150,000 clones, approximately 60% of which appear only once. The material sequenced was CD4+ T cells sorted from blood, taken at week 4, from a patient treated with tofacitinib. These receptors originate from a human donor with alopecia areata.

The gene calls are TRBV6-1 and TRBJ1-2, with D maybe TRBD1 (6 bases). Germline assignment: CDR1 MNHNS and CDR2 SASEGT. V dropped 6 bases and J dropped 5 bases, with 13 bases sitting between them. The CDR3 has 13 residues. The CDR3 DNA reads TGTGCCAGCAGCTACCGCCAGGGGTATGGCTACACCTTC. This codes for CASSYRQGYGYTF.

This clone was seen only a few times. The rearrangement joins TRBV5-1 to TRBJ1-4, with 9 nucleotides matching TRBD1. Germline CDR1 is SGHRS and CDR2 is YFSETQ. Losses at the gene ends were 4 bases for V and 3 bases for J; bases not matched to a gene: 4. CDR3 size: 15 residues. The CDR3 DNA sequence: TGCGCCAGCAGCCCGGGACAGGGCCCTAATGAAAAACTGTTTTTT. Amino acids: CASSPGQGPNEKLFF.

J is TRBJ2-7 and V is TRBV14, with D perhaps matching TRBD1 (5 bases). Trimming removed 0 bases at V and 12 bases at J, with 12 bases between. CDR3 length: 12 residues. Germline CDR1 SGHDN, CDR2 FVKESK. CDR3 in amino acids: CASSQEWARAYF. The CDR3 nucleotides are TGTGCCAGCAGCCAAGAATGGGCCAGGGCGTACTTC.

The CDR3: CASSQDPSPYNEQFF. The CDR3 DNA reads TGTGCCAGCAGCCAAGACCCCTCTCCATACAATGAGCAGTTCTTC. The chain employs TRBV9 and TRBJ2-1; no firm D call. This CDR3 is 15 amino acids long. Trimming removed 4 bases from V and 4 bases from J, with 15 bases in between. The germline V gene encodes CDR1 SGDLS and CDR2 YYNGEE.

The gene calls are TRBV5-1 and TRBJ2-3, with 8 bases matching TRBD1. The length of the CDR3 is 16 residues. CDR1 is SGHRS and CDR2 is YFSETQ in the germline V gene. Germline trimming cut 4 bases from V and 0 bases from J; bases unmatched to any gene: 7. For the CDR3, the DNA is TGCGCCAGCAGCCGACAGGGGTCCTCTAGCACAGATACGCAGTATTTT. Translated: CASSRQGSSSTDTQYF.

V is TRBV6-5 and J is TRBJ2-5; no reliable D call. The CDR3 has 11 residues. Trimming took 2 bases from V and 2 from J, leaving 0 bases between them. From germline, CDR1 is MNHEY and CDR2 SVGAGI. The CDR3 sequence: CASSYQETQYF. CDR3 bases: TGTGCCAGCAGTTACCAAGAGACCCAGTACTTC.

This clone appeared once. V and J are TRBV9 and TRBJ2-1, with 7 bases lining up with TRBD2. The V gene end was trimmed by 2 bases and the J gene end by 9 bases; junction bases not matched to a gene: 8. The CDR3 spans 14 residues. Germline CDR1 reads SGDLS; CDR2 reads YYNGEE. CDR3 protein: CASSVGLRGGEQFF. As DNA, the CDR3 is TGTGCCAGCAGCGTGGGACTCCGCGGGGGTGAGCAGTTCTTC.

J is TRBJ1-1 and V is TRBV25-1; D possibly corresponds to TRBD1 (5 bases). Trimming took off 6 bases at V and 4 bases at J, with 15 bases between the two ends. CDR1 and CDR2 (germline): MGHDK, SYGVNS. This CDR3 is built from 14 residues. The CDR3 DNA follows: TGTGCCAGCAGATCGACAGTCGGGGGCACTGAAGCTTTCTTT. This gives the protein CASRSTVGGTEAFF.

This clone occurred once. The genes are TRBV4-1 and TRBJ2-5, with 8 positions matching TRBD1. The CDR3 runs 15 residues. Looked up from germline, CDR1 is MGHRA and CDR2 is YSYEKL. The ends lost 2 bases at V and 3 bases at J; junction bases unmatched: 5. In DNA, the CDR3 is TGCGCCAGCAGCCAATCCGGACAGGGAAAAGAGACCCAGTACTTC. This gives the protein CASSQSGQGKETQYF.

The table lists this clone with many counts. This CDR3 reads CASSPTRQHTGELFF. Written as DNA, the CDR3 is TGTGCCAGCAGCCCTACTAGGCAGCACACCGGGGAGCTGTTTTTT. J is TRBJ2-2 and V is TRBV7-6; D is possibly TRBD2 (5 bases). The germline V gene encodes CDR1 SGHVS and CDR2 FNYEAQ. V was cut by 5 bases and J by 3 bases, with 13 bases left in between. CDR3 size: 15 residues.

The chain's CDR3 is CASSEGEHQYF. The CDR3 DNA reads TGTGCCAGCAGTGAAGGGGAGCACCAGTACTTC. This chain links TRBV25-1 with TRBJ2-5, with a possible D match to TRBD2 (5 bases). V was pared by 2 bases and J by 10 bases, with 8 bases between. The CDR3 covers 11 residues. In germline, CDR1 is MGHDK, CDR2 SYGVNS.

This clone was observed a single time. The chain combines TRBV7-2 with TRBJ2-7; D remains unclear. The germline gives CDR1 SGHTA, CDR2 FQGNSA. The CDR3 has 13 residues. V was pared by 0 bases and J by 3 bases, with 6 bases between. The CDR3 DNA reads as TGTGCCAGCAGCTTAGCAGGGCGCTACGAGCAGTACTTC. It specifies CASSLAGRYEQYF.

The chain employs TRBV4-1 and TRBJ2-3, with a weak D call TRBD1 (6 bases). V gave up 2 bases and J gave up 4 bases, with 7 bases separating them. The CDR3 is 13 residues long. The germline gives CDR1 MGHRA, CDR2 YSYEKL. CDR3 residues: CASSQSGADTQYF. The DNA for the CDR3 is TGCGCCAGCAGCCAATCAGGGGCAGATACGCAGTATTTT.

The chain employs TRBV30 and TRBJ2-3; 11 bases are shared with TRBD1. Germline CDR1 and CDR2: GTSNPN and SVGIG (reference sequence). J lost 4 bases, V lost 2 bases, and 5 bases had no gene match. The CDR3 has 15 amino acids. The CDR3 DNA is TGTGCCTGGAGTCAGAGGACAGGGGGCGCAGATACGCAGTATTTT. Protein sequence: CAWSQRTGGADTQYF. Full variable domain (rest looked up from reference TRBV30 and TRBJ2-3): SQTIHQWPATLVQPVGSPLSLECTVEGTSNPNLYWYRQAAGRGLQLLFYSVGIGQISSEVPQNLSASRPQDRQFILSSKKLLLSDSGFYLCAWSQRTGGADTQYFGPGTRLTVL.

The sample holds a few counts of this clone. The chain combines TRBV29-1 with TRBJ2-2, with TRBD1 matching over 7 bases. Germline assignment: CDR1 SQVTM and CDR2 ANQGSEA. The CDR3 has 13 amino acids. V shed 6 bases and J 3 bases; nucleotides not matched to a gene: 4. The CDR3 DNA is TGCAGCGTGACAGGGTGGGACACCGGGGAGCTGTTTTTT. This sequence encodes CSVTGWDTGELFF.

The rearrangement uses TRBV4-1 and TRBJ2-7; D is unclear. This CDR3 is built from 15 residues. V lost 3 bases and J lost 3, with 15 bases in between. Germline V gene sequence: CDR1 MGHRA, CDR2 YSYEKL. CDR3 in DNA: TGCGCCAGCAGCCATCCCTGGCAGGCGGTCTACGAGCAGTACTTC. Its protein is CASSHPWQAVYEQYF.

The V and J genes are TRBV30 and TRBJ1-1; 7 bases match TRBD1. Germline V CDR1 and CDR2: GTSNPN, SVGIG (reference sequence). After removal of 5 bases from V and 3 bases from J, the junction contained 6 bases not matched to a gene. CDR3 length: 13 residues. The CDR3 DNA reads TGTGCCTGGCTAGGACAGGATGACACTGAAGCTTTCTTT. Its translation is CAWLGQDDTEAFF. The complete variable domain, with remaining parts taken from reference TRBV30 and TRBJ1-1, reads SQTIHQWPATLVQPVGSPLSLECTVEGTSNPNLYWYRQAAGRGLQLLFYSVGIGQISSEVPQNLSASRPQDRQFILSSKKLLLSDSGFYLCAWLGQDDTEAFFGQGTRLTVV.